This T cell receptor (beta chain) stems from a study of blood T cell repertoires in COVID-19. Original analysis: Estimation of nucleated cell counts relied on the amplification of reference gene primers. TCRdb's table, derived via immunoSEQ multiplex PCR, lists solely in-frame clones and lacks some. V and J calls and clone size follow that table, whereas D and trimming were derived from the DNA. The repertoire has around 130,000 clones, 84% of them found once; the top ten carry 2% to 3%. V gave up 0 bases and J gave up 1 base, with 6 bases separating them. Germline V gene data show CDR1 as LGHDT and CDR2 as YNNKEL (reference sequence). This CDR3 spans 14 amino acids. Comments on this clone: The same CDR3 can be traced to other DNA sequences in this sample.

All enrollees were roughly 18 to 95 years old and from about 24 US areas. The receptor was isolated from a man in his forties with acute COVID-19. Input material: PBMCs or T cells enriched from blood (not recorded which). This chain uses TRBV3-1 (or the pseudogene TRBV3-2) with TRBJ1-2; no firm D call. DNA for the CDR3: TGTGCCAGCAGCCAAGAGGGAGTTAACTATGGCTACACCTTC. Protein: CASSQEGVNYGYTF.